These 26 T cell receptor beta chains were sequenced from one sample in a study of cytomegalovirus exposure and HLA in healthy donors. The PCR employed 60 Vbeta primers together with 13 Jbeta primers. Some clones are missing from TCRdb's copy, which holds only in-frame ones; the method was immunoSEQ multiplex PCR. The sample has about 200,000 clones, around 80% seen once. Source material: PBMCs. The receptors shown here come from a boy aged 2 to 10 in good health and CMV-seronegative.

The chain employs TRBV27 and TRBJ2-3; 8 bases are shared with TRBD2. Losses at the gene ends were 2 bases for V and 0 bases for J; bases not matched to a gene: 4. The V gene's germline CDR1 is MNHEY and CDR2 SMNVEV (reference sequence). This CDR3 has 16 residues. The CDR3 DNA reads TGTGCCAGCAGTTTAGTGAGCGGGGGTAGCACAGATACGCAGTATTTT. Protein: CASSLVSGGSTDTQYF.

A single count supports this clone. V usage is TRBV7-9 and J usage is TRBJ2-1, with D tentatively TRBD1 (5 bases). V lost 6 bases, J lost 5 bases, and 20 bases lay in between. CDR3 length: 16 amino acids. Germline V CDR1 and CDR2: SEHNR, FQNEAQ (reference sequence). The CDR3 loop reads CASRQYPRGPHNEQFF. The DNA for the CDR3 is TGTGCCAGCAGACAATACCCTAGGGGCCCCCACAATGAGCAGTTCTTC.

Notes on this clone: At one boundary the junction diverges from the germline segment, which might be a read error. This sequence joins TRBV6-5 and TRBJ2-7; the D gene is possibly TRBD1 (6 bases). This CDR3 region has 12 residues. Germline V gene lookup returns CDR1 MNHEY and CDR2 SVGAGI. CDR3 bases: TGTGCCGGCAGTTACTCCACAGGGGAGCAGTACTTC. This codes for CAGSYSTGEQYF.

The V call is TRBV7-6, the J call TRBJ1-2; 11 bases agree with TRBD1. The CDR3 is 14 amino acids. The V gene's germline CDR1 is SGHVS and CDR2 FNYEAQ. The J segment lost 6 bases and the V segment lost 1 base, leaving 1 base of the junction unmatched. The CDR3 sequence is CASSLGTGGHGYTF. The CDR3 DNA sequence: TGTGCCAGCAGCTTAGGGACAGGGGGCCATGGCTACACCTTC.

V is TRBV12-5 and J is TRBJ1-1, with a weak D call TRBD1 (6 bases). CDR3 length: 13 residues. CDR1 LGHNT and CDR2 FRNRAP come from the germline V gene. V was shortened by 5 bases and J by 3 bases, with 10 bases between the two germline ends. The CDR3 sequence: CASGIDRYTEAFF. In nucleotides, the CDR3 is TGTGCTAGTGGTATTGACAGGTACACTGAAGCTTTCTTT.

The rearrangement uses TRBV5-4 and TRBJ2-3, with D maybe TRBD1 (5 bases). Germline V gives CDR1 SGHNT, CDR2 YYREEE (reference sequence). With 1 base removed from V and 1 base from J, the gap between germline ends came to 7 bases. The CDR3 totals 14 residues. The CDR3 spells CASSLLQGTDTQYF. The CDR3 nucleotides are TGTGCCAGCAGCTTGTTACAGGGCACAGATACGCAGTATTTT.

The rearrangement joins TRBV27 to TRBJ2-7; D may be TRBD2 (7 bases). Trimming took off 8 bases at V and 3 bases at J, with 17 bases between the two ends. The V gene's germline CDR1 is MNHEY and CDR2 SMNVEV (reference sequence). The CDR3 covers 14 residues. The CDR3 DNA reads as TGTGCCAGCCAAAAGGGGGGGGACGGCTACGAGCAGTACTTC. Translating it yields CASQKGGDGYEQYF.

This clone was recorded once. The V and J genes are TRBV5-6 and TRBJ2-1; TRBD2 matches at 14 bases. V was pared by 5 bases and J by 9 bases, with 7 bases of the junction left unmatched. Germline CDR1 and CDR2: SGHDT and YYEEEE. The CDR3 runs 15 residues. The CDR3 bases are TGTGCCAGCAGGCCGACTAGCGGGGGGGCCAGTGAGCAGTTCTTC. Encoded protein: CASRPTSGGASEQFF.

This chain links TRBV7-9 with TRBJ2-7; 11 bases map to TRBD1. Losses at the gene ends were 3 bases for V and 5 bases for J; bases not matched to a gene: 6. From germline, CDR1 is SEHNR and CDR2 FQNEAQ (reference sequence). There are 15 residues in the CDR3. The DNA for the CDR3 is TGTGCCAGCAGCTTGGGGGACAGGGGGGAAGACGAGCAGTACTTC. Translation gives CASSLGDRGEDEQYF. The full variable domain, in which reference TRBV7-9 and TRBJ2-7 provide the parts outside the CDR3, is DTGVSQNPRHKITKRGQNVTFRCDPISEHNRLYWYRQTLGQGPEFLTYFQNEAQLEKSRLLSDRFSAERPKGSFSTLEIQRTEQGDSAMYLCASSLGDRGEDEQYFGPGTRLTVT.

The CDR3 bases are TGTGCCAGCAGCTTCACGGTCACAGCGGTTTTTTCCCCCTACGAGCAGTACTTC. Its protein product is CASSFTVTAVFSPYEQYF. V gene TRBV7-9 combines with J gene TRBJ2-7; a weak D match, TRBD2 (5 bases). The V gene's germline CDR1 is SEHNR and CDR2 FQNEAQ (reference sequence). Trimming shortened V by 3 bases and J by 2 bases, and 23 bases separated the two germline ends. The CDR3 contains 18 residues. Complete variable domain (other parts from reference TRBV7-9 and TRBJ2-7): DTGVSQNPRHKITKRGQNVTFRCDPISEHNRLYWYRQTLGQGPEFLTYFQNEAQLEKSRLLSDRFSAERPKGSFSTLEIQRTEQGDSAMYLCASSFTVTAVFSPYEQYFGPGTRLTVT.

This clone has just a few counts. This chain uses TRBV6-1 with TRBJ1-1; D call uncertain. This CDR3 comprises 14 residues. Deletions cut 2 bases from V and 1 base from J, with 8 bases between. Germline V CDR1 and CDR2: MNHNS, SASEGT. CDR3 bases: TGTGCCAGCAGTGAATTGTGGCAGAACACTGAAGCTTTCTTT. This codes for CASSELWQNTEAFF.

This chain links TRBV19 with TRBJ2-4, with D unclear. Germline CDR1 reads LNHDA; CDR2 reads SQIVND (reference sequence). The CDR3 totals 16 residues. Trimming removed 5 bases from V and 3 bases from J, with 17 bases in between. The CDR3 region has the DNA TGTGCCAGTAGTTTCCCCAGTACAGATGGCAAAAACATTCAGTACTTC. Residues: CASSFPSTDGKNIQYF.

This clone was found a few times. In DNA form, the CDR3 reads TGCGCCAGCAGAAGTGGAACGGGGTTCTGGGATACGCAGTATTTT. As protein: CASRSGTGFWDTQYF. The V call is TRBV5-1, the J call TRBJ2-3, with a possible D match to TRBD2 (5 bases). Germline values: CDR1 SGHRS, CDR2 YFSETQ. The CDR3 is 15 residues long. V gave up 5 bases and J gave up 6 bases, with 19 bases separating them.

This clone occurred once. The chain has TRBV19 and TRBJ2-2; TRBD1 aligns across 10 bases. With V trimmed by 0 bases and J by 4 bases, 8 bases remained unmatched. This CDR3 spans 18 amino acids. Germline V gives CDR1 LNHDA, CDR2 SQIVND (reference sequence). The DNA for the CDR3 is TGTGCCAGTAGTATAGATCTATGGGGGACAGGGGTCACCGGGGAGCTGTTTTTT. Translating gives CASSIDLWGTGVTGELFF.

V gene TRBV5-4 combines with J gene TRBJ1-2; 7 nucleotides agree with TRBD1. Looked up from germline, CDR1 is SGHNT and CDR2 is YYREEE (reference sequence). Trimming cost V 4 bases and J 6 bases; bases outside gene matches: 6. The CDR3 sequence is 13 residues long. Here the CDR3 reads CASSTRGSDGYTF. For the CDR3, the DNA is TGTGCCAGCAGCACCAGGGGGTCTGATGGCTACACCTTC.

This chain connects TRBV4-1 to TRBJ1-4; weak D call: TRBD1 (6 bases). The CDR3 contains 15 residues. Trimming left V 1 base short and J 5 bases short, with 11 bases between. CDR1 and CDR2 from the germline V gene are MGHRA and YSYEKL. CDR3 amino acids: CASSQGGQINEKLFF. CDR3 DNA: TGCGCCAGCAGCCAAGGGGGGCAGATAAATGAAAAACTGTTTTTT.

The chain joins TRBV15 to TRBJ2-3; 7 bases align to TRBD2. The CDR3 covers 16 residues. Trimming at V came to 5 bases and at J to 0 bases, leaving 8 bases not matched to a gene. Germline-derived CDR1 and CDR2 are LNHNV and YYDKDF (reference sequence). CDR3: CATSVRLAFSTDTQYF. The CDR3 DNA is TGTGCCACCAGCGTCCGACTAGCCTTTAGCACAGATACGCAGTATTTT.

The chain has TRBV18 and TRBJ1-1; the D gene is possibly TRBD1 (6 bases). Trimming took 3 bases from V and 11 from J, leaving 16 bases between them. The germline gives CDR1 KGHSH, CDR2 LQKENI. The length of the CDR3 is 13 residues. The CDR3 protein is CASSPVGAGRAFF. The CDR3 nucleotides are TGTGCCAGCTCACCGGTGGGGGCCGGACGTGCTTTCTTT.

The chain uses TRBV29-1 and TRBJ1-1; 9 positions match TRBD1. In germline, CDR1 is SQVTM, CDR2 ANQGSEA. V trimming: 6 bases; J trimming: 7 bases; junction bases outside the gene matches: 9. The CDR3 loop spans 13 amino acids. The CDR3 spells CSVGTGRACEAFF. The CDR3 bases are TGCAGCGTAGGGACAGGGAGAGCTTGTGAAGCTTTCTTT.

The CDR3 is CASSLALFGGHGYTF. CDR3 DNA: TGTGCCAGCAGCTTAGCGCTTTTTGGGGGCCATGGCTACACCTTC. The gene calls are TRBV7-8 and TRBJ1-2; TRBD1 is a possible D gene (6 bases). The CDR3 consists of 15 residues. The germline gives CDR1 SGHVS, CDR2 FQNEAQ. The ends were cut back, 0 bases at V and 6 bases at J, with 14 bases in the middle.

The J gene is TRBJ2-3, the V gene TRBV5-4; TRBD2 agrees at 7 bases. This CDR3 has 17 residues. The germline CDR1 and CDR2 sequences are SGHNT and YYREEE (reference sequence). The V and J ends lost 3 bases and 5 bases, in that order; junction bases with no gene match: 15. CDR3 protein: CASSSLLTSTPVDTQYF. The DNA of the CDR3 is TGTGCCAGCAGCTCTCTCCTGACTAGCACACCGGTAGATACGCAGTATTTT.

This clone was counted a single time. The CDR3: CASRPVSGNTIYF. For the CDR3, the DNA is TGTGCCAGCAGGCCGGTCTCTGGAAACACCATATATTTT. The chain uses TRBV6-5 and TRBJ1-3, with D hard to call. In germline, CDR1 is MNHEY, CDR2 SVGAGI. The CDR3 runs to 13 residues. V gave up 6 bases and J gave up 0 bases, with 6 bases separating them.

The chain employs TRBV13 and TRBJ2-7; 14 positions match TRBD2. Losses at the gene ends were 5 bases for V and 6 bases for J; bases not matched to a gene: 12. Germline loops: CDR1 PRHDT, CDR2 FYEKMQ (reference sequence). CDR3 length: 17 amino acids. The CDR3: CASSDPTSGRAYGEQYF. DNA of the CDR3: TGTGCCAGCAGCGACCCGACTAGCGGGAGGGCCTACGGCGAGCAGTACTTC.

The chain couples TRBV7-6 to TRBJ2-7; D is ambiguous. V lost 5 bases and J 7 bases, leaving 15 bases between the germline ends. In germline, CDR1 is SGHVS, CDR2 FNYEAQ. The CDR3 spans 13 residues. The CDR3 protein is CASSGSGYGEQYF. The DNA for the CDR3 is TGTGCCAGCAGCGGCTCCGGGTATGGAGAGCAGTACTTC.

On this clone itself: Other DNA variants within this sample encode the same CDR3. The chain is built from TRBV27 and TRBJ2-3; D might be TRBD2 (5 bases). This CDR3 comprises 15 residues. Germline V lookup: CDR1 MNHEY, CDR2 SMNVEV (reference sequence). The V and J ends lost 3 bases and 0 bases respectively, with 10 bases between them. CDR3 sequence (DNA): TGTGCCAGCAGTTTTAGCGAATCCAGCACAGATACGCAGTATTTT. Its translation: CASSFSESSTDTQYF.

A single count supports this clone. The chain links TRBV5-4 to TRBJ2-2; no firm D call. The germline CDR1 and CDR2 sequences are SGHNT and YYREEE (reference sequence). This CDR3 is 13 amino acids long. V lost 6 bases to trimming and J lost 6 bases, with 12 bases between them. The chain's CDR3 is CASKNEVPGELFF. CDR3 nucleotide sequence: TGTGCCAGCAAAAATGAGGTTCCCGGGGAGCTGTTTTTT.